Below, 25 T cell receptor beta chains from the same sample are listed, as sequenced in a study of T cells in Graves' hyperthyroidism and ophthalmopathy. It was RNA transcripts that yielded the amplified TCR beta CDR3 regions. First-round RT-PCR of the TCR CDR3 relied on the HTBI primer set. TCRdb recomputed calls from the multiplex PCR reads with MiXCR, one row per CDR3 protein. The sample lists some 300,000 distinct CDR3 sequences; around a fifth were seen once. The source material was blood. The receptor source for this set is a man aged 50 to 60 with Graves' ophthalmopathy.

Regarding this clonotype: Compared with germline, one end of the junction differs, possibly owing to a read error. The gene calls are TRBV10-1 and TRBJ1-2; no firm D call. This CDR3 is 12 amino acids long. Germline assignment: CDR1 WNHNN and CDR2 SYGVQD (reference sequence). As DNA, the CDR3 is TGCGCCAGCAGCCCCACGAGGAAGGCCTACAGCTTC. Protein: CASSPTRKAYSF.

This clonotype has just one count. This chain connects TRBV10-3 to TRBJ2-2, with 7 bases identical to TRBD2. CDR3 length: 14 amino acids. Germline V gene data show CDR1 as ENHRY and CDR2 as SYGVKD. J was trimmed by 0 bases and V by 5 bases; bases with no gene match: 0. In DNA, the CDR3 is TGTGCCATCAGTAGCGGGGCGAACACCGGGGAGCTGTTTTTT. Protein: CAISSGANTGELFF.

This clonotype was recorded many times. The chain has TRBV20-1 and TRBJ1-5; D is possibly TRBD1 (5 bases). The CDR3 spans 15 residues. CDR1 is DFQATT, CDR2 SNEGSKA, per germline (reference sequence). The V gene lost 1 base and the J gene lost 2 bases, with 12 bases spanning the gap. DNA for the CDR3: TGCAGTGCTAGAGGTCCCAGAGGGGGCAATCAGCCCCAGCATTTT. Translating gives CSARGPRGGNQPQHF.

This clonotype was seen many times. This chain joins TRBV28 and TRBJ2-7, with 8 bases fitting TRBD1. V was pared by 6 bases and J by 2 bases, with 15 bases of the junction left unmatched. The germline V gene has CDR1 MDHEN and CDR2 SYDVKM. The CDR3 is 17 residues long. The CDR3 coding sequence is TGTGCCAGCAGACCTTTAGGACAGGGTCCCTTAGCCTACGAGCAGTACTTC. It is translated as CASRPLGQGPLAYEQYF.

In this sample, this clonotype turned up a few times. The chain couples TRBV20-1 to TRBJ2-3; 14 nucleotides align to TRBD2. The V segment lost 3 bases and the J segment 7 bases; nucleotides outside the gene matches: 12. CDR3 length: 17 amino acids. Germline CDR1 DFQATT, CDR2 SNEGSKA (reference sequence). CDR3 coding DNA: TGCAGTGCTAGCTCGAGTTTTGGACTAGCGGGAGGAAATACGCAGTATTTT. Its protein is CSASSSFGLAGGNTQYF.

This clonotype has just a few counts. The chain recombines TRBV4-1 with TRBJ1-5; D is perhaps TRBD1 (5 bases). The germline V gene has CDR1 MGHRA and CDR2 YSYEKL. Trimming stripped 0 bases from V and 2 bases from J, with 14 bases between. This CDR3 has 17 residues. The CDR3 region has the DNA TGCGCCAGCAGCCAAGAAGGGGCGGGGCGCGGCAATCAGCCCCAGCATTTT. Translation gives CASSQEGAGRGNQPQHF.

This clonotype was seen a handful of times. This chain joins TRBV28 and TRBJ2-2; the D is unclear. Germline CDR1 and CDR2: MDHEN and SYDVKM. Trimming cost V 4 bases and J 12 bases, with 18 bases left between them. The CDR3 has 14 amino acids. In DNA form, the CDR3 reads TGTGCCAGCAGTTCCGGGTGGGCTAATGAAAAGCTGTTTTTT. As protein: CASSSGWANEKLFF.

The table lists this clonotype with a few counts. V gene TRBV28 combines with J gene TRBJ2-7; 8 nucleotides align to TRBD2. This CDR3 has 16 residues. V trimming: 5 bases; J trimming: 0 bases; junction bases outside the gene matches: 9. Per germline, CDR1 MDHEN and CDR2 SYDVKM. The CDR3 region has the DNA TGTGCCAGCAGTCGACCGTCGGGGGGGCCCTCCTACGAGCAGTACTTC. It specifies CASSRPSGGPSYEQYF.

The chain carries TRBV6-1 and TRBJ2-1; D gene uncertain. Germline V lookup: CDR1 MNHNS, CDR2 SASEGT. Between the trimmed V and J ends, which lost 7 bases and 8 bases, there was a span of 9 bases. The CDR3 spans 11 residues. The CDR3 DNA follows: TGTGCCAGCACCTCAGTAGATGAGCAGTTCTTC. Its translation is CASTSVDEQFF.

This clonotype was observed many times. The chain joins TRBV28 to TRBJ1-1; the D gene is possibly TRBD1 (6 bases). The ends were cut back, 7 bases at V and 1 base at J, with 13 bases in the middle. The CDR3 runs 14 residues. CDR1 and CDR2 from the germline V gene are MDHEN and SYDVKM. CDR3 sequence (DNA): TGTGCCAGCACCCCCGGGGGGCCGAACACTGAAGCTTTCTTT. It codes for CASTPGGPNTEAFF. Together with reference TRBV28 and TRBJ1-1, the CDR3 gives the full variable domain: DVKVTQSSRYLVKRTGEKVFLECVQDMDHENMFWYRQDPGLGLRLIYFSYDVKMKEKGDIPEGYSVSREKKERFSLILESASTNQTSMYLCASTPGGPNTEAFFGQGTRLTVV.

The chain has TRBV19 and TRBJ1-1; 7 bases are shared with TRBD1. CDR1 and CDR2 (germline): LNHDA, SQIVND (reference sequence). This CDR3 region has 14 residues. Trimming cost V 3 bases and J 8 bases; bases outside gene matches: 9. CDR3 residues: CASSIRTGASEAFF. CDR3 bases: TGTGCCAGTAGTATTAGAACAGGGGCCTCCGAAGCTTTCTTT.

The V gene is TRBV9, the J gene TRBJ2-5; TRBD1 is a possible D gene (5 bases). The germline CDR1 and CDR2 sequences are SGDLS and YYNGEE. V lost 0 bases and J 2 bases, leaving 11 bases between the germline ends. The CDR3 has 15 amino acids. As DNA, the CDR3 is TGTGCCAGCAGCGTAGGTGGGGCAGGACAAGAGACCCAGTACTTC. Its protein product is CASSVGGAGQETQYF.

Concerning this clonotype itself: A much larger clone differs by one base, so this may be a read error. This chain uses TRBV24-1 with TRBJ2-1, with D tentatively TRBD1 (6 bases). Per the germline V gene, CDR1 is KGHDR and CDR2 is SFDVKD. This CDR3 contains 15 residues. CDR3 region: CATSAPRGSYNDQFF. The CDR3 DNA reads as TGTGCCACCAGTGCGCCCAGGGGCTCCTACAATGATCAGTTCTTC.

With respect to this clonotype: A read error may explain this, as a much larger clone is one base away. This chain links TRBV6-5 with TRBJ2-5; D perhaps matches TRBD1 (6 bases). From germline, CDR1 is MNHEY and CDR2 SVGAGI. The V gene lost 0 bases and the J gene lost 4 bases, with 15 bases spanning the gap. CDR3 size: 16 residues. CDR3 bases: TGTGCCAGCAGTTACTCGACAGGCCTAGGACGAGAGACCCAGTACTTC. Translation: CASSYSTGLGRETQYF.

This clonotype was picked up many times. The V call is TRBV20-1, the J call TRBJ2-3; 11 positions agree with TRBD2. The germline CDR1 and CDR2 sequences are DFQATT and SNEGSKA (reference sequence). The CDR3 extends over 16 amino acids. V trimming: 1 base; J trimming: 5 bases; junction bases outside the gene matches: 8. CDR3 sequence: CSARVKLAGAGDTQYF. CDR3 nucleotides: TGCAGTGCTAGAGTAAAACTAGCGGGAGCGGGAGATACGCAGTATTTT.

This clonotype was recorded many times. The genes are TRBV12-3 or TRBV12-4 and TRBJ2-5, with no clear D. The V and J ends lost 6 bases and 5 bases respectively, with 13 bases between them. The CDR3 extends over 13 amino acids. The CDR3, as DNA: TGTGCCAGCAGCCGTAATCGATGGGAGACCCAGTACTTC. Amino acids: CASSRNRWETQYF.

J is TRBJ2-5 and V is TRBV10-1; D remains unclear. Germline CDR1 reads WNHNN; CDR2 reads SYGVQD (reference sequence). The CDR3 length is 14 residues. V was shortened by 2 bases and J by 7 bases, with 14 bases between the two germline ends. The CDR3 DNA sequence: TGCGCCAGCAGTGAGGGGGTGGGATTCGGGACCCAGTACTTC. Its protein is CASSEGVGFGTQYF.

Only a few counts were recorded for this clonotype. V usage is TRBV6-2 or TRBV6-3 and J usage is TRBJ2-3, with D possibly TRBD2 on 6 matching bases. Between the trimmed V and J ends, which lost 2 bases and 3 bases, there was a span of 12 bases. The CDR3 runs 15 residues. From germline, CDR1 is MNHEY and CDR2 SVGEGT. The CDR3 here is CASSYGGLGTDTQYF. The DNA for the CDR3 is TGTGCCAGCAGTTACGGAGGGTTAGGGACAGATACGCAGTATTTT.

Ten or more counts support this clonotype. The chain couples TRBV28 to TRBJ1-1; no definite D call. Between the trimmed V and J ends, which lost 3 bases and 10 bases, there was a span of 18 bases. The CDR3 extends over 14 amino acids. Germline CDR1 MDHEN, CDR2 SYDVKM. The CDR3 DNA is TGTGCCAGCAGTTTTTCGGGCCCGAAAGACGTAGCTTTCTTT. As protein: CASSFSGPKDVAFF. The whole variable domain, remainder taken from reference TRBV28 and TRBJ1-1, is DVKVTQSSRYLVKRTGEKVFLECVQDMDHENMFWYRQDPGLGLRLIYFSYDVKMKEKGDIPEGYSVSREKKERFSLILESASTNQTSMYLCASSFSGPKDVAFFGQGTRLTVV.

This rearrangement joins TRBV19 to TRBJ1-5; no clear D. Germline assignment: CDR1 LNHDA and CDR2 SQIVND (reference sequence). The germline V and J ends were trimmed by 9 bases and 1 base, with 10 bases remaining between them. The CDR3 spans 13 residues. The CDR3 DNA reads TGTGCCAGCCCCACTGGAAGCAATCAGCCCCAGCATTTT. It is translated as CASPTGSNQPQHF.

This clonotype showed up many times. The V call is TRBV24-1, the J call TRBJ2-7; 11 bases agree with TRBD1. V dropped 2 bases and J dropped 3; count of bases not matched to a gene: 2. Germline V gene lookup returns CDR1 KGHDR and CDR2 SFDVKD. This CDR3 has 15 residues. Here the CDR3 reads CATSDSGTGGYEQYF. The CDR3 DNA follows: TGTGCCACCAGTGATTCCGGGACAGGGGGCTACGAGCAGTACTTC.

This clonotype was counted at least ten times. The chain carries TRBV3-1 and TRBJ2-7; TRBD1 matches at 7 bases. Per the germline V gene, CDR1 is LGHDT and CDR2 is YNNKEL (reference sequence). The V and J ends lost 7 bases and 5 bases, in that order; junction bases with no gene match: 5. This CDR3 region has 12 residues. The CDR3 loop is CASTRGQNEQYF. The CDR3 DNA follows: TGTGCCAGCACTAGGGGACAGAACGAGCAGTACTTC.

This clonotype appeared a few times. The genes are TRBV5-1 and TRBJ1-6; maybe TRBD1 (5 bases). The CDR3 runs 15 residues. Per the germline V gene, CDR1 is SGHRS and CDR2 is YFSETQ. The V end was cut by 0 bases, the J end by 6 bases, with 10 bases between. The CDR3 reads CASSLDRSGNSPLHF. Here the CDR3 DNA reads TGCGCCAGCAGCTTGGACAGGTCGGGTAATTCACCCCTCCACTTT.

In its sample, this clonotype was seen many times. The chain links TRBV7-3 to TRBJ2-1, with TRBD2 matching over 10 bases. Germline CDR1 and CDR2: SGHTA and FQGTGA. The CDR3 totals 15 residues. V dropped 1 base and J dropped 9; count of bases not matched to a gene: 6. Written as DNA, the CDR3 is TGTGCCAGCAGCTTAAGGCTAGCGGGAGTGGGTGAGCAGTTCTTC. It codes for CASSLRLAGVGEQFF.

The sample holds a few counts of this clonotype. The J gene is TRBJ2-2, the V gene TRBV11-3; no clear D. CDR1 is SGHNT and CDR2 is YENEEA in the germline V gene. This CDR3 region has 12 residues. V dropped 4 bases and J dropped 6 bases, with 6 bases sitting between them. Here the CDR3 reads CASSSLPGELFF. The CDR3 coding sequence is TGTGCCAGCAGCTCTCTTCCCGGGGAGCTGTTTTTT.